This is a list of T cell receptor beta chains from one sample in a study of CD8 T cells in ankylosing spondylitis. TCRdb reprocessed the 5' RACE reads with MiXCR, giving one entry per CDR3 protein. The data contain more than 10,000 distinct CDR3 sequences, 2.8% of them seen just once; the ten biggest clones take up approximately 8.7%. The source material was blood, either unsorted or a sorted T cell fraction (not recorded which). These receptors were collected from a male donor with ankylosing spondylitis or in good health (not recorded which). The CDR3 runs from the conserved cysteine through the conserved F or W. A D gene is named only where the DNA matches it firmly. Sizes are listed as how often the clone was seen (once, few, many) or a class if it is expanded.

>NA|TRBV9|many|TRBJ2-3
TGTGCCAGCAGCCCCGGGGCGTTCACAGATACGCAGTATTTT
CASSPGAFTDTQYF
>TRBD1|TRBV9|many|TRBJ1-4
TGTGCCAGCAGCGGTCAAACGGGACAGGCCGGTGAAAAACTGTTTTTT
CASSGQTGQAGEKLFF
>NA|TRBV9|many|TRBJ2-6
TGTGCCAGCAGCGTAGCGGTCTCTGGGGCCAACGTCCTGACTTTC
CASSVAVSGANVLTF
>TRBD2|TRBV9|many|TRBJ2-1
TGTGCCAGCAGCGTAGGAGCGAGCGGGGGGTTTAATGAGCAGTTCTTC
CASSVGASGGFNEQFF
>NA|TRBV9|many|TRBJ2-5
TGTGCCAGCAGCGTTCAGCAGGGAGAGACCCAGTACTTC
CASSVQQGETQYF
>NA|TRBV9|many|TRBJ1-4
TGTGCCAGCAGCGTCAACAGGAGCCCTCCAACTAATTGGGAAAAACTGTTTTTT
CASSVNRSPPTNWEKLFF
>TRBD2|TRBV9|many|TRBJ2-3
TGTGCCAGCAGCGTAGCTCCTAGCGGGGGCACAGATACGCAGTATTTT
CASSVAPSGGTDTQYF
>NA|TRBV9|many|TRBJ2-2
TGTGCCAGCAGCGGGGGGCGTTCGAACACCGGGGAGCTGTTTTTT
CASSGGRSNTGELFF
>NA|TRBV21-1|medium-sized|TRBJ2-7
TGTGCCAGCACCTCTGGGGAGAAGGGACACTCATCCTACGAGCAGTACTTC
CASTSGEKGHSSYEQYF
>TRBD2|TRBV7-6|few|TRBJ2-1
TGTGCCAGCAGCTTGAAGCGGGAGGTCTGCGGGTTCTTC
CASSLKREVCGFF
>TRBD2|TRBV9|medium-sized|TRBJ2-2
TGTGCCAGCACCCCTAGCGGGAGGGTGAACACCGGGGAGCTGTTTTTT
CASTPSGRVNTGELFF
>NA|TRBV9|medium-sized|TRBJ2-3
TGTGCCAGCAGCGTCCAGGGCGGGGGCACAGATACGCAGTATTTT
CASSVQGGGTDTQYF
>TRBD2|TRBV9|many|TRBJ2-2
TGTGCCAGCAGCGTGAGGGCGGGAGGGCCCCGGGAGCTGTTTTTT
CASSVRAGGPRELFF
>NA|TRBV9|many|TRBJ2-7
TGTGCCAGCAGCCAGGGGTTTTCCGGCGAGCAGTACTTC
CASSQGFSGEQYF
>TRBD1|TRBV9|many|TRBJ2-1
TGTGCCAGCAGCGTATTTGGGGACAGGGCCAATGAGCAGTTCTTC
CASSVFGDRANEQFF
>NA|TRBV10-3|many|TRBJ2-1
TGTGCCATCAGTCCCGGAGAGGCCAGTGAGCAGTTCTTC
CAISPGEASEQFF